These 15 T cell receptor beta chains share one sample of origin, sequenced in a study of blood T cell repertoires in COVID-19. The repertoire was sequenced with immunoSEQ multiplex PCR; TCRdb's copy has only in-frame clones and lacks some. This table has over 95,000 clones, approximately 90% appearing once. The sample taken for sequencing was peripheral blood. The receptors derive from a woman in her forties or fifties with acute or convalescent COVID-19.

The chain combines TRBV6-2 or TRBV6-3 with TRBJ1-1; no clear D gene. The CDR3 length is 13 residues. V was clipped by 2 bases and J by 1 base, with 5 bases between them. Germline V gives CDR1 MNHEY, CDR2 SVGEGT. The DNA for the CDR3 is TGTGCCAGCAGTTACCCCCGGAACACTGAAGCTTTCTTT. Translated, it gives CASSYPRNTEAFF.

This clone was observed a few times. V usage is TRBV27 and J usage is TRBJ1-5, with 7 nucleotides matching TRBD1. Germline lookup yields CDR1 MNHEY and CDR2 SMNVEV (reference sequence). J was trimmed by 3 bases and V by 6 bases; bases with no gene match: 5. CDR3 length: 14 amino acids. The CDR3 DNA reads as TGTGCCAGCAGCCCGACAGGGCCCAATCAGCCCCAGCATTTT. This gives the protein CASSPTGPNQPQHF.

The J gene is TRBJ2-3, the V gene TRBV28, with TRBD2 matching over 9 bases. The length of the CDR3 is 14 residues. Germline CDR1 is MDHEN and CDR2 is SYDVKM. J gave up 6 bases and V 8 bases, and 9 bases lay outside the gene matches. The CDR3 DNA is TGTGCCAGCGGGGGCGGGAGGGCCGAGGATACGCAGTATTTT. Protein product: CASGGGRAEDTQYF.

The chain uses TRBV27 and TRBJ2-7; TRBD2 agrees at 9 bases. Germline V lookup: CDR1 MNHEY, CDR2 SMNVEV (reference sequence). Trimming at V came to 4 bases and at J to 5 bases, leaving 6 bases not matched to a gene. This CDR3 has 14 amino acids. The CDR3 sequence is CASSSGTSWHEQYF. CDR3 bases: TGTGCCAGCAGTTCCGGGACTAGCTGGCACGAGCAGTACTTC.

This rearrangement joins TRBV27 to TRBJ2-2; TRBD1 aligns across 10 bases. The CDR3 loop spans 14 amino acids. V gave up 10 bases and J gave up 3 bases; unmatched junction bases: 5. Germline CDR1 is MNHEY and CDR2 is SMNVEV (reference sequence). The CDR3 spells CATYGTGDTGELFF. The CDR3 DNA reads as TGTGCCACCTACGGGACAGGGGACACCGGGGAGCTGTTTTTT.

This clone is a singleton in its sample. This rearrangement joins TRBV9 to TRBJ2-1; 7 positions match TRBD2. V lost 0 bases, J lost 9 bases, and 3 bases stayed unmatched. From germline, CDR1 is SGDLS and CDR2 YYNGEE. The CDR3 contains 13 residues. The CDR3 loop reads CASSVVSGGEQFF. CDR3 coding DNA: TGTGCCAGCAGCGTAGTTTCGGGAGGTGAGCAGTTCTTC.

This chain connects TRBV24-1 to TRBJ1-2; D is unclear. CDR3 size: 13 residues. Trimming stripped 1 base from V and 8 bases from J, with 10 bases between. Germline-derived CDR1 and CDR2 are KGHDR and SFDVKD. CDR3 loop: CATSDFGGWGYTF. In DNA form, the CDR3 reads TGTGCCACCAGTGATTTTGGAGGCTGGGGCTACACCTTC.

The chain joins TRBV29-1 to TRBJ1-2, with D unclear. The V end lost 3 bases, the J end lost 4 bases, and 15 bases lay between the germline ends. CDR1 SQVTM and CDR2 ANQGSEA come from the germline V gene. The CDR3 extends over 14 amino acids. CDR3 loop: CSVESHSSSYGYTF. The CDR3 coding sequence is TGCAGCGTTGAGTCACACTCATCTAGCTATGGCTACACCTTC.

V and J are TRBV5-4 and TRBJ1-3; possibly TRBD1 for D (5 bases). The CDR3 has 16 residues. V was shortened by 0 bases and J by 4 bases, with 14 bases between the two germline ends. The germline V gene encodes CDR1 SGHNT and CDR2 YYREEE (reference sequence). The CDR3 nucleotides read TGTGCCAGCAGCTTGGCCGGGGGGTCGGGAGGAAACACCATATATTTT. This encodes CASSLAGGSGGNTIYF.

The chain links TRBV12-3 or TRBV12-4 to TRBJ1-2; possibly TRBD1 for D (6 bases). Trimming pared 5 bases from V and 9 bases from J, leaving 13 bases between. This CDR3 has 12 residues. CDR3 nucleotide sequence: TGTGCCAGCAGTGGGCCGGGACAACGCTACACCTTC. Translating it yields CASSGPGQRYTF.

The chain is built from TRBV6-1 and TRBJ2-5; TRBD2 might be the D (6 bases). This CDR3 has 15 residues. Germline V gives CDR1 MNHNS, CDR2 SASEGT. Deletions cut 3 bases from V and 5 bases from J, with 16 bases between. The CDR3 DNA reads TGTGCCAGCAGTGATCTGCGGGGTCCTAGGGAGACCCAGTACTTC. This translates into CASSDLRGPRETQYF.

This clone was counted once. CDR3: CSARTSERKFF. The CDR3 DNA reads as TGCAGTGCTAGAACCTCGGAGAGGAAGTTCTTC. The chain links TRBV20-1 to TRBJ2-1, with no clear D. The germline V and J ends were trimmed by 2 bases and 14 bases, with 13 bases remaining between them. CDR1 and CDR2 (germline): DFQATT, SNEGSKA (reference sequence). CDR3 size: 11 residues.

The rearrangement joins TRBV30 to TRBJ1-5; a weak D match, TRBD1 (6 bases). Trimming removed 4 bases from V and 8 bases from J, with 18 bases in between. The CDR3 sequence is 14 residues long. Germline CDR1 reads GTSNPN; CDR2 reads SVGIG (reference sequence). The CDR3: CAWIKQGISEPQHF. CDR3 bases: TGTGCCTGGATAAAGCAGGGGATTTCGGAGCCCCAGCATTTT.

CDR3: CASSLRKASGGSSYEQYF. DNA for the CDR3: TGTGCCAGCAGCTTGCGGAAGGCTAGCGGGGGGAGCTCCTACGAGCAGTACTTC. The J gene is TRBJ2-7, the V gene TRBV5-4; 11 bases are shared with TRBD2. The CDR3 sequence is 18 residues long. Germline loops: CDR1 SGHNT, CDR2 YYREEE (reference sequence). The V segment lost 1 base and the J segment 0 bases; nucleotides outside the gene matches: 9.

This chain joins TRBV28 and TRBJ1-3; a weak D match, TRBD1 (5 bases). Trimming shortened V by 7 bases and J by 0 bases, and 10 bases separated the two germline ends. The length of the CDR3 is 14 residues. CDR1 is MDHEN, CDR2 SYDVKM, per germline. The CDR3 sequence is CASTKQDSGNTIYF. CDR3 in DNA: TGTGCCAGCACCAAACAGGACTCTGGAAACACCATATATTTT. The whole variable domain, filled in from reference TRBV28 and TRBJ1-3, reads DVKVTQSSRYLVKRTGEKVFLECVQDMDHENMFWYRQDPGLGLRLIYFSYDVKMKEKGDIPEGYSVSREKKERFSLILESASTNQTSMYLCASTKQDSGNTIYFGEGSWLTVV.